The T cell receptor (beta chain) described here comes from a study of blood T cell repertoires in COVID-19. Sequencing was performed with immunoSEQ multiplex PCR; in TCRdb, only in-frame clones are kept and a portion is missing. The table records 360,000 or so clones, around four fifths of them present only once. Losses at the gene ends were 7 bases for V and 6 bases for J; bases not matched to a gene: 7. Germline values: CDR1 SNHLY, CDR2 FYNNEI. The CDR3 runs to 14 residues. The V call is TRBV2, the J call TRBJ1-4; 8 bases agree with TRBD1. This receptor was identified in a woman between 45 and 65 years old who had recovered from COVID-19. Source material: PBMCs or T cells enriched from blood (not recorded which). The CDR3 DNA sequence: TGTGCCAGCAATGGAGGGACAGGCGATGAAAAACTGTTTTTT. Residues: CASNGGTGDEKLFF.